Sequencing of this T cell receptor beta chain was carried out in a study of blood T cell repertoires in COVID-19. About the research overall: Some COVID-19 samples were acute and others convalescent; all came from the United States, Italy and Spain.

This clone was detected only once. Produced via immunoSEQ multiplex PCR; TCRdb's table is partial and in-frame only. This sample carries about 310,000 clones, 89% of them seen once, and the ten largest clones take 8% to 10%. Clinical histories supplied by participants themselves formed the basis of cohort assignment. Either two negative PCRs, clearance, or symptom resolution qualified Cohort 3 donors as recovered. V was shortened by 2 bases and J by 5 bases, with 13 bases between the two germline ends. This CDR3 has 15 residues. Germline assignment: CDR1 MDHEN and CDR2 SYDVKM. The chain links TRBV28 to TRBJ1-5; D gene unclear. The sequenced sample consisted of PBMCs or T cells enriched from blood (not recorded which). The sequence came from a woman between 40 and 55 years old who had recovered from COVID-19. CDR3 residues: CASSLIGEGYQPQHF. CDR3 DNA: TGTGCCAGCAGTTTAATTGGGGAGGGTTATCAGCCCCAGCATTTT.